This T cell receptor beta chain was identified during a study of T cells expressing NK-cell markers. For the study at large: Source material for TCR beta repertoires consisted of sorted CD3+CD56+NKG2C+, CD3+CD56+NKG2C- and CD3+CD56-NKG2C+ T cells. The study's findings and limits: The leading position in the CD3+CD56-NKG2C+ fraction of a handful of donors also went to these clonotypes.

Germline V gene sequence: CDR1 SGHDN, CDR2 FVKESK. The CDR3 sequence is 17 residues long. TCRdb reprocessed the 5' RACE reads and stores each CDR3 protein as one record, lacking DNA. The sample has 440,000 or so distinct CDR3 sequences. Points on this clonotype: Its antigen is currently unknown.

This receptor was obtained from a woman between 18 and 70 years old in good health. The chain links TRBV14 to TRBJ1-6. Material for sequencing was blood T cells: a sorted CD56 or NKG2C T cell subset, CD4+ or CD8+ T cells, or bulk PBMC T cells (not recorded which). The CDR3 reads CASSSNRRGPYNSPLHF.